The text below deals with one TCR beta chain. Its antigen is unidentified. These data originate in a study of T-cell reconstitution after alpha-beta-depleted transplantation in children. Unique molecular identifiers were used to barcode this TCRbeta library. TCRdb processed the PCR reads anew with MiXCR; each CDR3 protein has one entry. Of 550,000 to 600,000 distinct CDR3 sequences in the sample, about 23% were seen once. This CDR3 has 15 residues. Germline V gene sequence: CDR1 DFQATT, CDR2 SNEGSKA (reference sequence). V was clipped by 1 base and J by 2 bases, with 12 bases between them. Study outcomes and limitations: Reported findings indicate that, about two months after transplant, alpha-beta T cells came from several hundred expanded clones, which were derived from non-depleted graft cells. T-cell counts and diversity at one year following transplant were attributed mainly to newly produced T cells.

The chain recombines TRBV20-1 with TRBJ2-1; D is possibly TRBD1 or TRBD2 (5 bases each). The source material was PBMCs, mostly from graft donor cells, sampled 360 days after TCRalphabeta/CD19-depleted stem cell transplant. The receptor comes from a boy under two years old who had a stem cell transplant for acute myeloid leukemia, so the T cells may come from the graft donor. CDR3 sequence (DNA): TGCAGTGCTAGAGCTGAGGGGATTACCTACAATGAGCAGTTCTTC. Residues: CSARAEGITYNEQFF.